Below, 27 T cell receptor beta chains from the same sample are listed, as sequenced in a study of cytomegalovirus exposure and HLA in healthy donors. The PCR was carried out with 60 Vbeta primers and 13 Jbeta primers. Clones were read by immunoSEQ multiplex PCR, and TCRdb kept only the in-frame ones, dropping some. The repertoire consists of a few hundred thousand clones, with 70% to 80% occurring once and the leading ten covering around a sixth. The sample consisted of PBMCs. These receptors were collected from a man aged 40-55 years in good health and CMV-seronegative.

This clone was seen only once. The rearrangement joins TRBV18 to TRBJ2-7, with a possible D match to TRBD2 (6 bases). Trimming took off 3 bases at V and 4 bases at J, with 7 bases between the two ends. This CDR3 is built from 12 residues. Germline V CDR1 and CDR2: KGHSH, LQKENI. CDR3 residues: CASSPGTYEQYF. The CDR3 DNA reads TGTGCCAGCTCACCCGGGACTTACGAGCAGTACTTC.

The chain is built from TRBV6-5 and TRBJ1-1, with D perhaps TRBD1 (5 bases). CDR1 and CDR2 from the germline V gene are MNHEY and SVGAGI. This CDR3 spans 13 amino acids. The V and J ends lost 2 bases and 6 bases respectively, with 10 bases between them. The CDR3 loop is CASSYGKGSEAFF. CDR3 nucleotides: TGTGCCAGCAGTTACGGAAAGGGGTCTGAAGCTTTCTTT.

J is TRBJ2-5 and V is TRBV5-8, with 8 bases that match TRBD1. The CDR3 runs to 15 residues. After removal of 3 bases from V and 2 bases from J, the junction contained 6 bases not matched to a gene. The germline V gene encodes CDR1 SGHTS and CDR2 YDEGEE. CDR3 nucleotide sequence: TGTGCCAGCAGCTCCGGACAGGGTTGGCAAGAGACCCAGTACTTC. Protein sequence: CASSSGQGWQETQYF. Together with reference TRBV5-8 and TRBJ2-5, the CDR3 gives the full variable domain: EAGVTQSPTHLIKTRGQQATLRCSPISGHTSVYWYQQALGLGLQFLLWYDEGEERNRGNFPPRFSGRQFPNYSSELNVNALELEDSALYLCASSSGQGWQETQYFGPGTRLLVL.

The genes are TRBV4-1 and TRBJ2-2; D is perhaps TRBD1 (5 bases). Trimming stripped 0 bases from V and 3 bases from J, with 8 bases between. The CDR3 is 15 amino acids. CDR1 MGHRA and CDR2 YSYEKL come from the germline V gene. CDR3 nucleotide sequence: TGCGCCAGCAGCCAAGAACAGGAGCACACCGGGGAGCTGTTTTTT. This gives the protein CASSQEQEHTGELFF.

This chain uses TRBV7-9 with TRBJ1-2; D call uncertain. Between the trimmed V and J ends, which lost 5 bases and 2 bases, there was a span of 18 bases. The germline CDR1 and CDR2 sequences are SEHNR and FQNEAQ (reference sequence). CDR3 size: 16 residues. CDR3 protein: CASSHQIYRTNYGYTF. CDR3 sequence (DNA): TGTGCCAGCAGCCATCAAATATACAGAACCAACTATGGCTACACCTTC. Drawing the rest from reference TRBV7-9 and TRBJ1-2, the complete variable domain is DTGVSQNPRHKITKRGQNVTFRCDPISEHNRLYWYRQTLGQGPEFLTYFQNEAQLEKSRLLSDRFSAERPKGSFSTLEIQRTEQGDSAMYLCASSHQIYRTNYGYTFGSGTRLTVV.

This chain uses TRBV18 with TRBJ2-7; a possible D gene is TRBD1 (6 bases). The CDR3 has 13 amino acids. Looked up from germline, CDR1 is KGHSH and CDR2 is LQKENI. Trimming left V 2 bases short and J 6 bases short, with 11 bases between. CDR3 sequence (DNA): TGTGCCAGCTCACCAAATCAAGGGGGCGAGCAGTACTTC. Translated: CASSPNQGGEQYF.

Details on this clone: An end of the junction differs from the germline gene, which may be a read error. J is TRBJ1-3 and V is TRBV10-3; weak D call: TRBD1 (6 bases). This CDR3 is built from 12 residues. CDR1 ENHRY and CDR2 SYGVKD come from the germline V gene. The CDR3 spells CAISEGQTERFF. In DNA, the CDR3 is TGTGCCATCAGTGAGGGACAGACGGAAAGATTTTTT.

The V gene is TRBV11-2, the J gene TRBJ2-7; TRBD2 matches at 11 bases. Germline values: CDR1 SGHAT, CDR2 FQNNGV. The V gene end was trimmed by 5 bases and the J gene end by 0 bases; junction bases not matched to a gene: 15. The CDR3 has 19 residues. The CDR3 here is CASSRAGQRTSGPSYEQYF. The CDR3 region has the DNA TGTGCCAGCAGCCGAGCGGGACAACGGACTAGCGGGCCCTCCTACGAGCAGTACTTC.

The rearrangement links TRBV23-1 to TRBJ1-6; possible D gene TRBD1, 6 bases. TRBV23-1 qualifies as an ORF whose function is uncertain. V was trimmed by 1 base and J by 6 bases, leaving 10 bases between them. The CDR3 spans 15 residues. CDR3 residues: CASSQFRGRNSPLHF. In DNA, the CDR3 is TGCGCCAGCAGTCAATTCAGGGGACGTAATTCACCCCTCCACTTT.

The chain combines TRBV7-9 with TRBJ1-1; 7 bases match TRBD1. V lost 6 bases, J lost 7 bases, and 8 bases stayed unmatched. This CDR3 spans 13 amino acids. CDR1 and CDR2 (germline): SEHNR, FQNEAQ (reference sequence). CDR3 protein: CASSSQWDSEAFF. CDR3 nucleotides: TGTGCCAGCAGTTCACAATGGGACAGTGAAGCTTTCTTT.

V gene TRBV7-9 combines with J gene TRBJ1-3, with D possibly being TRBD1 (5 bases). The CDR3 has 16 amino acids. Germline loops: CDR1 SEHNR, CDR2 FQNEAQ (reference sequence). Trimming took 2 bases from V and 2 from J, leaving 13 bases between them. This CDR3 is CASSLFGRVPGNTIYF. The CDR3 nucleotides read TGTGCCAGCAGCTTATTTGGCAGGGTACCTGGAAACACCATATATTTT.

The rearrangement links TRBV18 to TRBJ2-7, with D possibly TRBD1 on 6 matching bases. Trimming stripped 3 bases from V and 5 bases from J, with 14 bases between. This CDR3 spans 14 amino acids. Germline V CDR1 and CDR2: KGHSH, LQKENI. In DNA form, the CDR3 reads TGTGCCAGCTCACCGGTTGGGGACATCAACGAGCAGTACTTC. Protein product: CASSPVGDINEQYF.

Here the CDR3 reads CASLLSGGYPDTQYF. CDR3 DNA: TGTGCCAGCCTCCTCAGCGGGGGGTATCCAGATACGCAGTATTTT. The V gene is TRBV6-1, the J gene TRBJ2-3, with 9 bases lining up with TRBD2. The junction had 10 bases not matched to a gene; V was cut back by 8 bases and J by 4 bases. The CDR3 loop spans 15 amino acids. Germline loops: CDR1 MNHNS, CDR2 SASEGT.

This clone was recorded a few times. V usage is TRBV7-9 and J usage is TRBJ2-7, with D unresolved. V lost 1 base to trimming and J lost 7 bases, with 11 bases between them. The CDR3 runs to 13 residues. Germline CDR1 and CDR2: SEHNR and FQNEAQ (reference sequence). This CDR3 is CASSLVAGMEQYF. The CDR3 DNA reads as TGTGCCAGCAGCTTAGTCGCAGGCATGGAGCAGTACTTC.

This chain links TRBV4-2 with TRBJ1-2; tentative D call: TRBD1 (6 bases). V was shortened by 0 bases and J by 4 bases, with 18 bases between the two germline ends. There are 17 residues in the CDR3. CDR1 LGHNA and CDR2 YNFKEQ come from the germline V gene. The CDR3 sequence is CASSQDDTGTIGYGYTF. CDR3 sequence (DNA): TGTGCCAGCAGCCAAGATGACACCGGGACAATCGGCTATGGCTACACCTTC.

The chain links TRBV15 to TRBJ2-5; the D is unclear. The CDR3 is 13 residues long. V gave up 0 bases and J gave up 5 bases, with 7 bases separating them. Germline CDR1 and CDR2: LNHNV and YYDKDF (reference sequence). The CDR3 sequence: CATSRDVSETQYF. The CDR3 DNA is TGTGCCACCAGCAGAGATGTTTCTGAGACCCAGTACTTC.

V usage is TRBV5-8 and J usage is TRBJ1-5; perhaps TRBD1 as D (5 bases). Trimming cost V 2 bases and J 0 bases, with 12 bases left between them. The CDR3 is made up of 16 amino acids. CDR1 is SGHTS and CDR2 is YDEGEE in the germline V gene. As DNA, the CDR3 is TGTGCCAGCAGCTTAGGAGGGACCGTTAGCAATCAGCCCCAGCATTTT. It encodes CASSLGGTVSNQPQHF.

The chain uses TRBV11-2 and TRBJ2-5; no reliable D call. Trimming took off 5 bases at V and 1 base at J, with 11 bases between the two ends. The CDR3 spans 14 residues. Germline V gives CDR1 SGHAT, CDR2 FQNNGV. This CDR3 is CASSQNPPQETQYF. CDR3 coding DNA: TGTGCCAGCAGCCAGAACCCTCCCCAAGAGACCCAGTACTTC.

There are a few counts of this clone. V gene TRBV28 combines with J gene TRBJ1-5, with TRBD1 matching 11 bases. The CDR3 spans 16 residues. Germline V CDR1 and CDR2: MDHEN, SYDVKM. V lost 7 bases, J lost 5 bases, and 10 bases stayed unmatched. The CDR3 loop reads CASTGRWDRGDQPQHF. The CDR3 DNA is TGTGCCAGCACTGGACGGTGGGACAGGGGGGATCAGCCCCAGCATTTT.

This clone was counted a few times. This rearrangement joins TRBV29-1 to TRBJ2-2, with 8 bases lining up with TRBD2. The CDR3 has 15 residues. Germline values: CDR1 SQVTM, CDR2 ANQGSEA. The trim removed 0 bases at V and 4 bases at J, leaving 4 bases unmatched. The CDR3 DNA reads TGCAGCGTTGAAGACAGCGCGGGAGGCACCGGGGAGCTGTTTTTT. Protein: CSVEDSAGGTGELFF.

CDR3 sequence (DNA): TGTGCCAGCAGTGAATGGGGGGGGATGAACACTGAAGCTTTCTTT. Amino acids: CASSEWGGMNTEAFF. V and J are TRBV6-1 and TRBJ1-1; the D gene is possibly TRBD1 (5 bases). The V gene lost 2 bases and the J gene lost 0 bases, with 10 bases spanning the gap. The CDR3 runs to 15 residues. CDR1 and CDR2 from the germline V gene are MNHNS and SASEGT.

The V call is TRBV9, the J call TRBJ1-2; 7 nucleotides match TRBD1. The CDR3 contains 14 residues. V lost 4 bases and J lost 7; bases outside the gene matches: 10. CDR1 is SGDLS and CDR2 is YYNGEE in the germline V gene. The CDR3 reads CASSPQTGTRGYTF. As DNA, the CDR3 is TGTGCCAGCAGCCCTCAGACAGGGACTCGTGGCTACACCTTC.

The chain is built from TRBV9 and TRBJ1-5; tentative D call: TRBD1 (5 bases). Germline CDR1 SGDLS, CDR2 YYNGEE. The CDR3 covers 13 residues. The germline V and J ends were trimmed by 0 bases and 5 bases, with 6 bases remaining between them. The CDR3 DNA reads as TGTGCCAGCAGCGTAGAGGGGTATCAGCCCCAGCATTTT. Translating gives CASSVEGYQPQHF.

This sequence joins TRBV9 and TRBJ2-2; D gene ambiguous. The ends were cut back, 0 bases at V and 1 base at J, with 7 bases in the middle. The CDR3 length is 15 residues. Germline V gene lookup returns CDR1 SGDLS and CDR2 YYNGEE. The CDR3 protein is CASSVEWRNTGELFF. In DNA, the CDR3 is TGTGCCAGCAGCGTAGAATGGAGGAACACCGGGGAGCTGTTTTTT.

V and J are TRBV5-1 and TRBJ1-3; weak D call: TRBD1 (6 bases). Germline V gene lookup returns CDR1 SGHRS and CDR2 YFSETQ. Deletions cut 1 base from V and 0 bases from J, with 14 bases between. The CDR3 has 17 amino acids. CDR3 residues: CASSLLGTRNSGNTIYF. The CDR3 DNA reads as TGCGCCAGCAGCTTGTTAGGGACAAGGAACTCTGGAAACACCATATATTTT.

The chain recombines TRBV27 with TRBJ2-5; D call uncertain. Germline V gene lookup returns CDR1 MNHEY and CDR2 SMNVEV (reference sequence). Trimming cost V 4 bases and J 0 bases, with 18 bases left between them. The CDR3 loop spans 17 amino acids. CDR3 in DNA: TGTGCCAGCAGTTCGGGTCCTGGCCCTTCGTACCAAGAGACCCAGTACTTC. The encoded protein is CASSSGPGPSYQETQYF.

The chain recombines TRBV5-1 with TRBJ2-1; D is unclear. The germline V gene encodes CDR1 SGHRS and CDR2 YFSETQ. Trimming pared 5 bases from V and 4 bases from J, leaving 4 bases between. The CDR3 length is 11 residues. CDR3 nucleotides: TGCGCCAGCAGTTCATACAATGAGCAGTTCTTC. Its protein is CASSSYNEQFF.